The T cell receptor (beta chain) described here comes from a study of T-cell reconstitution after alpha-beta-depleted transplantation in children. About this clonotype: The antigen is undetermined.

Germline V gives CDR1 DFQATT, CDR2 SNEGSKA (reference sequence). With V trimmed by 6 bases and J by 0 bases, 13 bases remained unmatched. The CDR3 runs 17 residues. Unique molecular identifiers were incorporated during preparation of the TCRbeta library. TCRdb re-called the PCR reads through MiXCR, storing one row per CDR3 protein. Of 200,000 to 250,000 distinct CDR3 sequences listed, roughly a tenth were seen once; the top ten hold roughly 30%. Study-wide findings and caveats: Hyperexpanded clones declined; after one year, newly produced T cells mostly supplied diversity. Surviving thymic progenitors and recipient T cells were the source of high TCRbeta diversity at day 60 in some patients.

The TCR was taken from a child younger than two with acute myeloid leukemia, due to receive a stem cell transplant. Sequencing was performed on PBMCs, taken before TCRalphabeta/CD19-depleted stem cell transplant. The V gene is TRBV20-1, the J gene TRBJ2-3, with 9 bases matching TRBD2. CDR3 DNA sequence: TGCAGTGCGTTTACTTGCGGGGGGGCCGGTAGCACAGATACGCAGTATTTT. Translated: CSAFTCGGAGSTDTQYF.